Below are 24 T cell receptor beta chains sequenced from a single sample in a study of CD8 T cells in Susac syndrome. cDNA came from about 0.46 to 1 ug RNA primed by random hexamers. TCRdb re-derived calls from the immunoSEQ multiplex PCR reads in MiXCR, one entry per CDR3 protein. The sample carries 170,000 or so distinct CDR3 sequences, about 96% recorded once. The sample taken for sequencing was CD4+ T cells from PBMCs. The source is a human donor with Susac syndrome.

This chain joins TRBV7-2 and TRBJ2-7; possibly TRBD2 for D (6 bases). The CDR3 runs 14 residues. With 3 bases removed from V and 4 bases from J, the gap between germline ends came to 13 bases. CDR1 and CDR2 from the germline V gene are SGHTA and FQGNSA. The CDR3 sequence is CASSLGLAFYEQYF. In nucleotides, the CDR3 is TGTGCCAGCAGCTTGGGGCTAGCGTTTTACGAGCAGTACTTC.

The genes are TRBV27 and TRBJ1-2, with a tentative D call TRBD1 (5 bases). From germline, CDR1 is MNHEY and CDR2 SMNVEV (reference sequence). The CDR3 totals 14 residues. Deletions cut 3 bases from V and 4 bases from J, with 12 bases between. The DNA of the CDR3 is TGTGCCAGCAGTTTGTACGTAAGGGGCTATGGCTACACCTTC. It codes for CASSLYVRGYGYTF.

V gene TRBV14 combines with J gene TRBJ2-5; no clear D. This CDR3 has 14 amino acids. CDR1 SGHDN and CDR2 FVKESK come from the germline V gene. Trimming shortened V by 2 bases and J by 5 bases, and 12 bases separated the two germline ends. CDR3 in amino acids: CASSQLATRETQYF. In DNA form, the CDR3 reads TGTGCCAGCAGCCAACTGGCGACGAGGGAGACCCAGTACTTC.

The rearrangement uses TRBV20-1 and TRBJ2-5, with D possibly being TRBD1 or TRBD2 (7 bases each). CDR3 length equals 15 residues. V gave up 1 base and J gave up 5 bases, with 17 bases separating them. The V gene's germline CDR1 is DFQATT and CDR2 SNEGSKA (reference sequence). For the CDR3, the DNA is TGCAGTGCTAGAGGCACAAACAGGGGAGGGGAGACCCAGTACTTC. Translated: CSARGTNRGGETQYF.

V and J are TRBV19 and TRBJ2-7; D possibly matches TRBD1 or TRBD2 (6 bases each). Trimming shortened V by 10 bases and J by 3 bases, and 28 bases separated the two germline ends. The V gene's germline CDR1 is LNHDA and CDR2 SQIVND (reference sequence). CDR3 length: 17 amino acids. The CDR3, as DNA: TGTGCCAATCGTAGCGGTCAAGGGGGGATATGCGGCTACGAGCAGTACGTC. Protein sequence: CANRSGQGGICGYEQYV.

The V and J genes are TRBV20-1 and TRBJ1-2; D uncertain. Germline CDR1 is DFQATT and CDR2 is SNEGSKA (reference sequence). V lost 5 bases, J lost 12 bases, and 16 bases lay in between. The CDR3 covers 11 residues. CDR3 sequence: CSAVQQVNNTF. The CDR3 coding sequence is TGCAGTGCTGTGCAGCAGGTTAATAACACCTTC.

The gene calls are TRBV20-1 and TRBJ1-4; 8 bases map to TRBD1. The CDR3 sequence is 14 residues long. V lost 0 bases to trimming and J lost 8 bases; unmatched junction nucleotides: 5. Looked up from germline, CDR1 is DFQATT and CDR2 is SNEGSKA (reference sequence). The CDR3 DNA sequence: TGCAGTGCTAGAGATAACAGGGGGGAGGAAAAACTGTTTTTT. Residues: CSARDNRGEEKLFF.

The chain links TRBV20-1 to TRBJ2-6, with D possibly matching TRBD2 (6 bases). V shed 1 base and J shed 2 bases, with 6 bases lying between them. The germline V gene encodes CDR1 DFQATT and CDR2 SNEGSKA (reference sequence). The CDR3 runs to 14 residues. The CDR3 nucleotides are TGCAGTGCTAGAGGCGGGGCTGGGGCCAACGTCCTGACTTTC. Translating gives CSARGGAGANVLTF.

CDR3 in amino acids: CASSLRRGSNTEAFF. CDR3 sequence (DNA): TGTGCCAGCAGTTTACGGCGGGGATCGAACACTGAAGCTTTCTTT. The chain carries TRBV27 and TRBJ1-1; no reliable D call. Germline CDR1 reads MNHEY; CDR2 reads SMNVEV (reference sequence). The germline V and J ends were trimmed by 2 bases and 1 base, with 11 bases remaining between them. The CDR3 extends over 15 amino acids.

In its sample, this clonotype was seen once. The chain carries TRBV5-6 and TRBJ1-6, with D uncertain. The germline gives CDR1 SGHDT, CDR2 YYEEEE. Trimming shortened V by 2 bases and J by 14 bases, and 11 bases separated the two germline ends. This CDR3 has 12 residues. CDR3 loop: CASSLFSSSLHF. The CDR3 region has the DNA TGTGCCAGCAGCTTATTCAGTTCTTCCCTCCACTTT.

V and J are TRBV12-3 or TRBV12-4 and TRBJ2-1; TRBD2 is a possible D gene (6 bases). V was cut by 5 bases and J by 4 bases, with 15 bases left in between. This CDR3 comprises 15 residues. The CDR3 sequence: CASSQTRGAYNEQFF. CDR3 DNA sequence: TGTGCCAGCAGTCAGACTCGCGGGGCTTACAATGAGCAGTTCTTC.

CDR3 nucleotide sequence: TGCAGTGGGGGGCGGGAGCCGCAGTATTTT. This codes for CSGGREPQYF. The gene calls are TRBV20-1 and TRBJ2-3; the D gene is possibly TRBD2 (7 bases). V lost 7 bases, J lost 10 bases, and 12 bases lay in between. Germline V gene data show CDR1 as DFQATT and CDR2 as SNEGSKA (reference sequence). This CDR3 spans 10 amino acids.

The DNA of the CDR3 is TGTGCCAGCAGCTCGGGGTGGGCGAAAGGAGAGACCCAGTACTTC. Amino acids: CASSSGWAKGETQYF. The chain joins TRBV7-2 to TRBJ2-5, with TRBD2 as a possible D gene (5 bases). Germline CDR1 and CDR2: SGHTA and FQGNSA. The CDR3 loop spans 15 amino acids. Trimming stripped 4 bases from V and 4 bases from J, with 16 bases between.

This clonotype has only one observation. J is TRBJ2-7 and V is TRBV7-2; tentative D call: TRBD2 (5 bases). Germline V CDR1 and CDR2: SGHTA, FQGNSA. This CDR3 is built from 14 residues. Deletions cut 3 bases from V and 1 base from J, with 10 bases between. The CDR3 coding sequence is TGTGCCAGCAGCTTGGAGGCCGGATCCTACGAGCAGTACGTC. Protein product: CASSLEAGSYEQYV.

The rearrangement joins TRBV7-8 to TRBJ2-7, with D possibly matching TRBD1 (6 bases). Trimming removed 0 bases from V and 4 bases from J, with 13 bases in between. Germline V gene data show CDR1 as SGHVS and CDR2 as FQNEAQ. CDR3 length equals 15 residues. CDR3 in amino acids: CASSLAVGAMYEQYF. The DNA of the CDR3 is TGTGCCAGCAGCTTAGCGGTGGGGGCGATGTACGAGCAGTACTTC.

The DNA for the CDR3 is TGTGCCAGCAGCGGGACAGGTCGCTCCTACGAGCAGTACTTC. This translates into CASSGTGRSYEQYF. The J gene is TRBJ2-7, the V gene TRBV6-5; 8 bases are shared with TRBD1. Per the germline V gene, CDR1 is MNHEY and CDR2 is SVGAGI. J was trimmed by 0 bases and V by 6 bases; bases with no gene match: 4. The CDR3 contains 14 residues.

The V call is TRBV29-1, the J call TRBJ2-1; the match to TRBD1 covers 7 bases. The germline gives CDR1 SQVTM, CDR2 ANQGSEA. Trimming removed 5 bases from V and 0 bases from J; junction bases left unmatched: 4. This CDR3 is 14 amino acids long. The CDR3 reads CSVQGESSYNEQFF. In nucleotides, the CDR3 is TGCAGCGTTCAGGGGGAATCCTCCTACAATGAGCAGTTCTTC.

This clonotype was observed once. The rearrangement joins TRBV15 to TRBJ1-3, with unresolved D. There are 14 residues in the CDR3. The germline V gene has CDR1 LNHNV and CDR2 YYDKDF (reference sequence). Trimming left V 1 base short and J 3 bases short, with 7 bases between. CDR3 bases: TGTGCCACCAGCAGAGGTGTTGATGGAAACACCATATATTTT. It specifies CATSRGVDGNTIYF.

Here the CDR3 DNA reads TGCAGTGCTCCGAGGGGTTTACAAGAGACCCAGTACTTC. Amino acid sequence: CSAPRGLQETQYF. The chain is built from TRBV20-1 and TRBJ2-5; D is perhaps TRBD1 or TRBD2 (5 bases each). V was cut by 5 bases and J by 2 bases, with 12 bases left in between. In germline, CDR1 is DFQATT, CDR2 SNEGSKA (reference sequence). CDR3 size: 13 residues.

The V call is TRBV4-2, the J call TRBJ2-7; possible D gene TRBD2, 5 bases. V gave up 4 bases and J gave up 6 bases, with 16 bases separating them. The germline V gene has CDR1 LGHNA and CDR2 YNFKEQ. CDR3 length equals 14 residues. CDR3 sequence: CASSPHLVAFEQYV. The CDR3 DNA reads TGTGCCAGCAGCCCCCACCTCGTAGCGTTCGAGCAGTACGTC.

The genes are TRBV3-1 and TRBJ2-5, with 7 positions matching TRBD2. With 1 base clipped from V and 2 bases from J, the junction kept 7 bases outside the gene matches. The germline CDR1 and CDR2 sequences are LGHDT and YNNKEL (reference sequence). There are 16 residues in the CDR3. Here the CDR3 reads CASSQGPGGDQETQYF. The CDR3 DNA is TGTGCCAGCAGCCAAGGTCCGGGAGGAGATCAAGAGACCCAGTACTTC.

The CDR3 is CATSRDLPGDSPLHF. DNA of the CDR3: TGTGCCACCAGCAGAGATCTTCCCGGCGATTCACCCCTCCACTTT. The J gene is TRBJ1-6, the V gene TRBV15; D gene unclear. The length of the CDR3 is 15 residues. Germline CDR1 LNHNV, CDR2 YYDKDF (reference sequence). V gave up 0 bases and J gave up 8 bases, with 11 bases separating them.

The chain couples TRBV2 to TRBJ1-5; possible D gene TRBD1, 6 bases. V shed 5 bases and J shed 2 bases, with 16 bases lying between them. The germline V gene has CDR1 SNHLY and CDR2 FYNNEI. The CDR3 runs 16 residues. The CDR3 is CASSRDTSFGNQPQHF. CDR3 DNA: TGTGCCAGCAGTAGGGACACCTCCTTCGGCAATCAGCCCCAGCATTTT.

The chain is built from TRBV18 and TRBJ1-4, with 8 bases lining up with TRBD1. Germline loops: CDR1 KGHSH, CDR2 LQKENI. CDR3 length: 15 residues. After removal of 0 bases from V and 3 bases from J, the junction contained 0 bases not matched to a gene. The CDR3 bases are TGTGCCAGCTCACCACCGGACAGGGCTAATGAAAAACTGTTTTTT. Translated, it gives CASSPPDRANEKLFF.